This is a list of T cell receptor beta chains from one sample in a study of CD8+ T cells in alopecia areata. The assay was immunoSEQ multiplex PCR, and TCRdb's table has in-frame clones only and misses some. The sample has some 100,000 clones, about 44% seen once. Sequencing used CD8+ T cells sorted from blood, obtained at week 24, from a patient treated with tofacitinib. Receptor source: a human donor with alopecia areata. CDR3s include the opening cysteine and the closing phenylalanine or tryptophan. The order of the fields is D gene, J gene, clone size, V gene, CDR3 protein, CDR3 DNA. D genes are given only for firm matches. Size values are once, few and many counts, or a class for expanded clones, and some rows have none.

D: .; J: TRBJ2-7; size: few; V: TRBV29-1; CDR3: CSGNWGYEQYF; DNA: TGCAGCGGCAATTGGGGCTACGAGCAGTACTTC
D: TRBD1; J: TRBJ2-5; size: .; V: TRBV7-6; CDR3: CASSPATRTGKETQYF; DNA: TGTGCCAGCAGCCCCGCGACCCGGACAGGGAAAGAGACCCAGTACTTC
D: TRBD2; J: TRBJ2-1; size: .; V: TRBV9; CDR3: CASSPMSGRAYNEQFF; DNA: TGTGCCAGCAGCCCTATGAGCGGGAGAGCCTACAATGAGCAGTTCTTC
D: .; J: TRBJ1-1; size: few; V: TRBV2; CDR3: CASSERRTENTEAFF; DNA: TGTGCCAGCAGTGAACGGAGGACAGAGAACACTGAAGCTTTCTTT
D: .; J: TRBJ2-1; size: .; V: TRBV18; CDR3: CASSSAAHSYNEQFF; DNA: TGTGCCAGCTCGTCTGCGGCCCACTCCTACAATGAGCAGTTCTTC
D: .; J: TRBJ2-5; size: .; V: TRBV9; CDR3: CASSASGETQYF; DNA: TGTGCCAGCAGCGCATCCGGTGAGACCCAGTACTTC
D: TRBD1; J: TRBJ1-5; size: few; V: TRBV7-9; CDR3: CASSLEGGREPQHF; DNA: TGTGCCAGCAGCTTAGAAGGGGGCAGGGAGCCCCAGCATTTT
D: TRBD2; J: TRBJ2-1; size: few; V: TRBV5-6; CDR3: CASSPAPSGGSSYNEQFF; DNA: TGTGCCAGCAGCCCCGCCCCTAGCGGGGGTAGCTCCTACAATGAGCAGTTCTTC
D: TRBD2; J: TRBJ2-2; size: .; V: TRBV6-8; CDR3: CASSPPGGSGTPYTGELFF; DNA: TGTGCCAGCAGTCCCCCAGGAGGTAGCGGGACGCCGTACACCGGGGAGCTGTTTTTT
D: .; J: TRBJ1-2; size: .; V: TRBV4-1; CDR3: CASREPTGRSYGYTF; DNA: TGCGCCAGCAGGGAACCGACAGGTAGAAGCTATGGCTACACCTTC
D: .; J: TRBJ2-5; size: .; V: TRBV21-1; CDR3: CARRTGGEETQYF; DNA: TGTGCCAGGAGAACAGGGGGTGAGGAGACCCAGTACTTC
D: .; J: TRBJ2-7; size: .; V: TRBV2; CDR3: CASSVRGLEQYF; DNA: TGTGCCAGCAGTGTCCGGGGCCTCGAGCAGTACTTC
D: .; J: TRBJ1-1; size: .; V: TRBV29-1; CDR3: CSVLNVEAFF; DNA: TGCAGCGTTCTCAATGTTGAAGCTTTCTTT
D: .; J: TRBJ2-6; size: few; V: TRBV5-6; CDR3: CASTLGGDSSVSGANVLTF; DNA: TGTGCCAGCACCCTTGGAGGGGACTCTTCGGTATCTGGGGCCAACGTCCTGACTTTC
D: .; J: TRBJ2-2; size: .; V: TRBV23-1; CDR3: CASRSTGRNTGELFF; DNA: TGCGCCAGCCGCTCCACGGGACGAAACACCGGGGAGCTGTTTTTT
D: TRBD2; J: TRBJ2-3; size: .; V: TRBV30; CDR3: CAWSVRGEYPDTQYF; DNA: TGTGCCTGGAGTGTACGGGGGGAGTATCCAGATACGCAGTATTTT
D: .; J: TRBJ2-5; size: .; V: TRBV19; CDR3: CASRYGETQYF; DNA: TGTGCCAGTAGGTATGGGGAGACCCAGTACTTC
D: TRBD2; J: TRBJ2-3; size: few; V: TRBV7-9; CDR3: CASSSRPAGPADTQYF; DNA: TGTGCCAGCAGCTCGCGGCCAGCGGGACCGGCAGATACGCAGTATTTT
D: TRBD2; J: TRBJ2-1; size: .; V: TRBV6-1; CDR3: CASSPSGRGYNEQFF; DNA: TGTGCCAGCAGCCCAAGCGGGAGAGGCTACAATGAGCAGTTCTTC
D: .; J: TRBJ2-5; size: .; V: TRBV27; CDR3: CASSSRGETQYF; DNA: TGTGCCAGCAGTTCCCGGGGGGAGACCCAGTACTTC
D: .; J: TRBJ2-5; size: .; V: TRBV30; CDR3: CAWSVHEGSPQETQYF; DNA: TGTGCCTGGAGTGTACACGAGGGCAGCCCTCAAGAGACCCAGTACTTC
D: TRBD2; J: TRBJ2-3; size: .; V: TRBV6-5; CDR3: CAGGREDKDTQYF; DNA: TGTGCCGGAGGGCGGGAGGACAAAGATACGCAGTATTTT
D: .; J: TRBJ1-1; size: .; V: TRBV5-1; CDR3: CASSLANFMNTEAFF; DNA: TGCGCCAGCAGCTTGGCCAACTTTATGAACACTGAAGCTTTCTTT
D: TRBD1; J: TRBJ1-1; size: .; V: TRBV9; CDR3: CASAKTGDWTEAFF; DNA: TGTGCCAGCGCCAAGACAGGGGATTGGACTGAAGCTTTCTTT
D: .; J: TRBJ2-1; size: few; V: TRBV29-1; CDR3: CSVFVGYNEQFF; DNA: TGCAGCGTTTTCGTGGGGTACAATGAGCAGTTCTTC
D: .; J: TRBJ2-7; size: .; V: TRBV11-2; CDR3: CASSTGTNYEQYF; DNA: TGTGCCAGCAGCACGGGGACAAACTACGAGCAGTACTTC
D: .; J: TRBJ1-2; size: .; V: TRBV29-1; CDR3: CSVIDGNYGYTF; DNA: TGCAGCGTGATTGACGGCAACTATGGCTACACCTTC
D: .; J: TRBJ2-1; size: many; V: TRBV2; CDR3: CASSGQTGIGEQFF; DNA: TGTGCCAGCAGTGGGCAAACAGGGATAGGAGAGCAGTTCTTC
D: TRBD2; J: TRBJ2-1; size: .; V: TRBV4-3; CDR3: CASSRGLASGGEQFF; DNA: TGCGCCAGCAGCCGGGGACTAGCCTCCGGGGGTGAGCAGTTCTTC
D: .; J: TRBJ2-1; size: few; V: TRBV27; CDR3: CASSLDHNEQFF; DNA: TGTGCCAGCAGTTTAGACCACAATGAGCAGTTCTTC
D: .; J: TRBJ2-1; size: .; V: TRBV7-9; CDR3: CASSLASGRRFF; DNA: TGTGCCAGCAGCTTAGCCAGTGGGCGGCGGTTCTTC
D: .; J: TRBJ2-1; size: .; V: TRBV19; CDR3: CASSIVGGIYNEQFF; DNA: TGTGCCAGTAGTATAGTAGGCGGGATATACAATGAGCAGTTCTTC
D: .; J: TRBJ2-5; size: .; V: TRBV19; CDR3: CASSEGVGETQYF; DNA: TGTGCCAGTTCTGAGGGGGTCGGAGAGACCCAGTACTTC
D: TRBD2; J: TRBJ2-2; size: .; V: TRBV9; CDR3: CASSVEGSSGTGELFF; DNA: TGTGCCAGCAGCGTAGAGGGTTCTAGCGGCACCGGGGAGCTGTTTTTT
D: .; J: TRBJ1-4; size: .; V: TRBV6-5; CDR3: CASSSTIGQGEKLFF; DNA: TGTGCCAGCAGCTCCACCATAGGGCAGGGAGAAAAACTGTTTTTT
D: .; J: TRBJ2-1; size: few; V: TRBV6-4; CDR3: CARGMAIRHEQFF; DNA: TGTGCCAGAGGCATGGCGATCAGGCATGAGCAGTTCTTC
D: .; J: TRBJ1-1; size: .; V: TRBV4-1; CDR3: CASSPPQNTEAFF; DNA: TGCGCCAGCAGCCCCCCTCAGAACACTGAAGCTTTCTTT
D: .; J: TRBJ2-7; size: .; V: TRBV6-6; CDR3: CASSKVEKGQYF; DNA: TGTGCCAGCAGCAAGGTAGAAAAAGGGCAGTACTTC
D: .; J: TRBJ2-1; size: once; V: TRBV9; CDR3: CASSVAELRTEQFF; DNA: TGTGCCAGCAGCGTAGCTGAACTAAGGACTGAGCAGTTCTTC
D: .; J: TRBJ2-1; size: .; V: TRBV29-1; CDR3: CSVEDLPGATDNEQFF; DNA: TGCAGCGTTGAAGATCTTCCAGGGGCCACGGACAATGAGCAGTTCTTC